The T cell receptor beta chain under discussion was sequenced for a study of blood T cell repertoires in COVID-19. Authors' processing steps: Counts of nucleated cells, estimated from reference gene primer amplification, were obtained. This table comes from immunoSEQ multiplex PCR, and its TCRdb copy is limited to in-frame clones, with some not included. V and J calls plus clone size are reproduced from that table; the DNA served to infer D and trimming. The data show around 420,000 clones, roughly 90% seen once. The clonotype was recovered from a woman between 40 and 55 years old with acute COVID-19. Material: PBMCs or T cells enriched from blood (not recorded which).

CDR3 loop: CSGHRGDGYTF. CDR3 nucleotide sequence: TGCTCAGGGCACAGGGGAGACGGCTACACCTTC. The chain couples TRBV29-1 to TRBJ1-2, with TRBD1 matching over 7 bases. There are 11 residues in the CDR3. CDR1 SQVTM and CDR2 ANQGSEA come from the germline V gene.